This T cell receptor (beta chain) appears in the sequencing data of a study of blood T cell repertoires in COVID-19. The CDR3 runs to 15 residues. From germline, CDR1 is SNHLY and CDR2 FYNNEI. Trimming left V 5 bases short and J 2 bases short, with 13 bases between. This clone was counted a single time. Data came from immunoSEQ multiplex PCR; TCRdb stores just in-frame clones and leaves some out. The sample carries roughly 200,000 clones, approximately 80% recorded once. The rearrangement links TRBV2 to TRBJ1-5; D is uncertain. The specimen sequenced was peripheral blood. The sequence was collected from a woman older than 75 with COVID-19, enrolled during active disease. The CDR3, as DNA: TGTGCCAGCAGTTCGGATATGGCGGGCAATCAGCCCCAGCATTTT. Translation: CASSSDMAGNQPQHF.